Each of the 21 T cell receptor beta chains below was sequenced from the same sample in a study of T cell responses to AZD1222 COVID-19 vaccine. Generated by immunoSEQ multiplex PCR, the TCRdb table keeps only in-frame clones and is missing some. The sample carries 95,000 to 150,000 clones, around nine tenths recorded once. Sequencing used peripheral blood, obtained on day 0 of AZD1222 vaccination. These receptors all come from an adult in good health.

This chain connects TRBV6-5 to TRBJ1-2, with a weak D call TRBD1 (5 bases). CDR1 and CDR2 (germline): MNHEY, SVGAGI. Trimming took 5 bases from V and 7 from J, leaving 17 bases between them. This CDR3 contains 14 residues. CDR3 DNA sequence: TGTGCCAGCAGTAAATATGGGACGTACGGTGGCTACACCTTC. It yields the protein CASSKYGTYGGYTF.

CDR3 loop: CASSLTAGVDSPLHF. CDR3 in DNA: TGCGCCAGCAGCTTGACCGCAGGGGTGGATTCACCCCTCCACTTT. V gene TRBV5-1 combines with J gene TRBJ1-6; D is possibly TRBD1 (6 bases). V gave up 1 base and J gave up 8 bases, with 13 bases separating them. The CDR3 sequence is 15 residues long. CDR1 and CDR2 (germline): SGHRS, YFSETQ. Complete variable domain (other parts from reference TRBV5-1 and TRBJ1-6): KAGVTQTPRYLIKTRGQQVTLSCSPISGHRSVSWYQQTPGQGLQFLFEYFSETQRNKGNFPGRFSGRQFSNSRSEMNVSTLELGDSALYLCASSLTAGVDSPLHFGNGTRLTVT.

This clone was counted a single time. The V and J genes are TRBV9 and TRBJ1-4, with TRBD1 matching over 8 bases. There are 19 residues in the CDR3. Trimming cost V 4 bases and J 6 bases; bases outside gene matches: 20. Germline V CDR1 and CDR2: SGDLS, YYNGEE. The CDR3 spells CASSSRPGTGTLDHEKLFF. CDR3 in DNA: TGTGCCAGCAGCTCTCGTCCCGGGACAGGCACTTTGGATCATGAAAAACTGTTTTTT.

This chain uses TRBV5-1 with TRBJ2-2; tentatively, D is TRBD2 (6 bases). The CDR3 runs 16 residues. The V end was cut by 4 bases, the J end by 5 bases, with 18 bases between. The V gene's germline CDR1 is SGHRS and CDR2 YFSETQ. CDR3 protein: CASSAGWGEETGELFF. CDR3 nucleotide sequence: TGCGCCAGCAGCGCCGGTTGGGGGGAGGAGACCGGGGAGCTGTTTTTT. The whole variable domain, filled in from reference TRBV5-1 and TRBJ2-2, reads KAGVTQTPRYLIKTRGQQVTLSCSPISGHRSVSWYQQTPGQGLQFLFEYFSETQRNKGNFPGRFSGRQFSNSRSEMNVSTLELGDSALYLCASSAGWGEETGELFFGEGSRLTVL.

The chain employs TRBV2 and TRBJ1-1; D gene unclear. With 5 bases removed from V and 8 bases from J, the gap between germline ends came to 12 bases. This CDR3 is built from 12 residues. Germline values: CDR1 SNHLY, CDR2 FYNNEI. The chain's CDR3 is CASSWTGGEAFF. In DNA form, the CDR3 reads TGTGCCAGCAGTTGGACCGGCGGAGAAGCTTTCTTT.

The chain couples TRBV25-1 to TRBJ1-2; TRBD1 is a possible D gene (5 bases). Trimming stripped 6 bases from V and 7 bases from J, with 21 bases between. The CDR3 totals 15 residues. Germline loops: CDR1 MGHDK, CDR2 SYGVNS. The chain's CDR3 is CASRGDTGWLSGYTF. CDR3 nucleotides: TGTGCCAGCAGGGGGGATACAGGCTGGCTCTCTGGCTACACCTTC.

CDR3 nucleotides: TGTGCCAGCCTGACAGGTGGAGGAAACACCATATATTTT. Its translation is CASLTGGGNTIYF. The chain uses TRBV6-5 and TRBJ1-3; possible D gene TRBD1, 6 bases. Between the trimmed V and J ends, which lost 8 bases and 4 bases, there was a span of 12 bases. This CDR3 has 13 amino acids. In germline, CDR1 is MNHEY, CDR2 SVGAGI.

This sequence joins TRBV7-9 and TRBJ1-6; TRBD1 is a possible D gene (5 bases). The germline V gene encodes CDR1 SEHNR and CDR2 FQNEAQ (reference sequence). The CDR3 is 15 amino acids. The V gene lost 5 bases and the J gene lost 7 bases, with 15 bases spanning the gap. The CDR3 nucleotides read TGTGCCAGCAGCCCCCCAGGACAAGAGAATTCACCCCTCCACTTT. This translates into CASSPPGQENSPLHF.

V is TRBV4-3 and J is TRBJ1-5; a possible D gene is TRBD1 (5 bases). V gave up 5 bases and J gave up 5 bases, with 10 bases separating them. Germline V gives CDR1 LGHNA, CDR2 YSLEER. The CDR3 consists of 13 residues. The CDR3 spells CASSFMGDQPQHF. The CDR3 DNA sequence: TGCGCCAGCAGCTTCATGGGGGATCAGCCCCAGCATTTT.

The genes are TRBV5-1 and TRBJ2-7; 7 bases agree with TRBD2. With V trimmed by 2 bases and J by 7 bases, 18 bases remained unmatched. Germline-derived CDR1 and CDR2 are SGHRS and YFSETQ. The CDR3 has 17 residues. The chain's CDR3 is CASSFAWRGRASREQYV. Here the CDR3 DNA reads TGCGCCAGCAGCTTCGCCTGGCGGGGGAGGGCCTCAAGGGAGCAGTACGTC.

The genes are TRBV11-2 and TRBJ2-2, with D possibly matching TRBD2 (5 bases). The length of the CDR3 is 15 residues. With 1 base removed from V and 2 bases from J, the gap between germline ends came to 8 bases. Germline CDR1 is SGHAT and CDR2 is FQNNGV. In DNA form, the CDR3 reads TGTGCCAGCAGCTTAGGTGGGAGAAACACCGGGGAGCTGTTTTTT. It yields the protein CASSLGGRNTGELFF.

The rearrangement uses TRBV5-4 and TRBJ1-2; 8 bases are a match to TRBD1. J was trimmed by 2 bases and V by 4 bases; bases with no gene match: 4. The germline V gene has CDR1 SGHNT and CDR2 YYREEE (reference sequence). CDR3 size: 14 residues. CDR3 residues: CASSEGQVNYGYTF. The CDR3 region has the DNA TGTGCCAGCAGCGAGGGACAGGTCAACTATGGCTACACCTTC.

This clone was seen just once. The chain couples TRBV19 to TRBJ2-3; D possibly corresponds to TRBD2 (7 bases). The V gene lost 6 bases and the J gene lost 2 bases, with 18 bases spanning the gap. The germline V gene has CDR1 LNHDA and CDR2 SQIVND (reference sequence). There are 16 residues in the CDR3. CDR3 amino acids: CASSPPPGGFTDTQYF. The CDR3 DNA reads as TGTGCCAGTAGCCCGCCCCCGGGGGGCTTCACAGATACGCAGTATTTT.

The rearrangement uses TRBV10-3 and TRBJ2-3; 8 bases fit TRBD2. The length of the CDR3 is 16 residues. V shed 4 bases, J shed 2 bases, and the junction held 8 bases outside the gene matches. The V gene's germline CDR1 is ENHRY and CDR2 SYGVKD. The DNA for the CDR3 is TGTGCCATCAGTGGTGTGTCTAGCGGGTACACAGATACGCAGTATTTT. Translating it yields CAISGVSSGYTDTQYF.

The chain is built from TRBV9 and TRBJ2-3; TRBD1 might be the D (5 bases). Germline CDR1 reads SGDLS; CDR2 reads YYNGEE. V lost 4 bases and J lost 4, with 13 bases in between. This CDR3 contains 14 residues. CDR3 bases: TGTGCCAGCAGCACCCAGCAGGGATCAGATACGCAGTATTTT. This sequence encodes CASSTQQGSDTQYF.

This chain connects TRBV11-3 to TRBJ2-2, with D possibly being TRBD2 (7 bases). There are 16 residues in the CDR3. The germline V and J ends were trimmed by 7 bases and 2 bases, with 17 bases remaining between them. Germline lookup yields CDR1 SGHNT and CDR2 YENEEA. The CDR3 protein is CASTQGGGYNTGELFF. The CDR3 nucleotides are TGTGCCAGCACCCAGGGAGGGGGTTACAACACCGGGGAGCTGTTTTTT.

The chain carries TRBV11-3 and TRBJ1-3; D gene ambiguous. The V end lost 0 bases, the J end lost 0 bases, and 6 bases lay between the germline ends. Germline V gene sequence: CDR1 SGHNT, CDR2 YENEEA. The CDR3 contains 15 residues. CDR3 coding DNA: TGTGCCAGCAGCTTAGAGACGGGCTCTGGAAACACCATATATTTT. It specifies CASSLETGSGNTIYF.

A single count supports this clone. This CDR3 is CASSFVDTIYF. CDR3 DNA sequence: TGTGCCAGCAGCTTTGTCGACACCATATATTTT. The rearrangement joins TRBV7-9 to TRBJ1-3; D not resolved. CDR3 length: 11 residues. Germline-derived CDR1 and CDR2 are SEHNR and FQNEAQ (reference sequence). Deletions cut 3 bases from V and 8 bases from J, with 5 bases between.

The chain links TRBV30 to TRBJ1-4; 10 bases align to TRBD1. This CDR3 has 17 residues. Germline CDR1 is GTSNPN and CDR2 is SVGIG (reference sequence). V shed 3 bases and J 5 bases; nucleotides not matched to a gene: 12. CDR3 region: CAWSRRPDRGYNEKLFF. In DNA, the CDR3 is TGTGCCTGGAGCCGAAGACCGGACAGGGGGTACAATGAAAAACTGTTTTTT.

The V call is TRBV27, the J call TRBJ2-6, with D perhaps TRBD1 (6 bases). V was shortened by 5 bases and J by 0 bases, with 17 bases between the two germline ends. Germline CDR1 and CDR2: MNHEY and SMNVEV (reference sequence). This CDR3 is built from 18 residues. CDR3 sequence reads: CASSTYRERGSGANVLTF. CDR3 DNA sequence: TGTGCCAGCAGTACCTACAGGGAAAGGGGCTCTGGGGCCAACGTCCTGACTTTC.

The CDR3 nucleotides read TGTGCCATCGGCGGCGGAACCTACAATGAGCAGTTCTTC. The encoded protein is CAIGGGTYNEQFF. This rearrangement joins TRBV10-3 to TRBJ2-1; D unclear. The V end lost 8 bases, the J end lost 2 bases, and 10 bases lay between the germline ends. This CDR3 is 13 amino acids long. Germline CDR1 is ENHRY and CDR2 is SYGVKD.